A selection of T cell receptor beta chains follows, all from one sample in a study of shared T cell receptors in the human thymus. Using immunoSEQ multiplex PCR, the repertoire was profiled, and TCRdb retains in-frame clones only, with some absent. The sample lists about 400,000 clones, roughly 94% occurring once. The material sequenced was thymocytes. The receptors originated from a human donor. Each CDR3 is given with its conserved first and last residue.

TRBV11-2	TRBJ2-1	CASSLDLPLDEQFF
TRBV9	TRBJ2-5	CASSSTGTSGRREETQYF
TRBV5-1	TRBJ2-3	CASGRGGVSTDTQYF
TRBV7-2	TRBJ2-1	CASSSSTGTAIQFF
TRBV19	TRBJ2-5	CASSIDPGHRLETQYF
TRBV27	TRBJ2-7	CASSLGRDRSYEQYF
TRBV4-1	TRBJ1-2	CASSQPVAGESYGYTF
TRBV5-5	TRBJ1-2	CASSFGTGQEYYGYTF
TRBV19	TRBJ1-2	CASSNTGTYGYTF
TRBV30	TRBJ2-1	CAWNQLDRGSARGSEQFF
TRBV5-1	TRBJ1-1	CASSPDYRGTEAFF
TRBV7-9	TRBJ2-2	CASSPRDSLTGELFF
TRBV4-2	TRBJ2-5	CASSQPLTGGETQYF
TRBV27	TRBJ2-7	CASSTGTDPYEQYF
TRBV2	TRBJ1-3	CASSPQGTGNTIYF
TRBV5-8	TRBJ1-3	CASSLAVASGNTIYF
TRBV19	TRBJ2-7	CASSIILRTASYEQYF
TRBV7-2	TRBJ2-1	CASSFIRGCYNEQFF
TRBV7-9	TRBJ2-5	CASSLGAGRAEETQYF
TRBV7-3	TRBJ2-7	CASSPTPPYEQYF
TRBV10-1	TRBJ1-5	CASSQQGYNQPQHF
TRBV5-1	TRBJ2-5	CASSVDGAPPGETQYF
TRBV5-6	TRBJ2-3	CASSPAEGIEVEDTQYF
TRBV28	TRBJ1-2	CASGHITNYGYTF
TRBV7-2	TRBJ2-1	CASSLETGTSGSNEQFF
TRBV5-8	TRBJ1-5	CASIPRGEPYSNQPQHF
TRBV5-6	TRBJ2-5	CASSRDRLIRVTQYF
TRBV28	TRBJ2-7	CASSQQRTGTGDCEQYF
TRBV5-6	TRBJ2-7	CASSLTGLFAVGYEQYF
TRBV27	TRBJ2-2	CASSPIGTTATGELFF
TRBV7-2	TRBJ2-7	CASSRAYEQYF
TRBV4-2	TRBJ2-5	CASSQASTRETQYF
TRBV30	TRBJ1-1	CARRDRERFEAFF
TRBV5-3	TRBJ2-3	CATPLHGSTDTQYF
TRBV7-8	TRBJ1-4	CASSFRDTTTNEKLFF
TRBV6-1	TRBJ2-5	CASSGPGGGRRQETQYF
TRBV7-8	TRBJ1-4	CASSGLMAGANEKLFF
TRBV29-1	TRBJ1-4	CSAGGLEKLFF
TRBV11-1	TRBJ1-1	CASSPKQGMNTEAFF
TRBV5-5	TRBJ2-2	CASAYVRSTGELFF
TRBV30	TRBJ1-2	CAWSIIPGERDYGYTF
TRBV5-1	TRBJ2-7	CASSDPRDRLYEQYF
TRBV7-9	TRBJ1-6	CASSMTGINSPLHF
TRBV19	TRBJ2-1	CASSPAGQGNYNEQFF
TRBV28	TRBJ1-1	CASSSYTDFWGSTEAFF
TRBV9	TRBJ2-2	CASTSRLVMDTGELFF
TRBV9	TRBJ2-2	CASSVAFGELFF
TRBV5-4	TRBJ2-7	CASSEQGLAEQYEQYF
TRBV5-4	TRBJ2-7	CASSAGTGFIYEQYF
TRBV19	TRBJ1-2	CASRHGQGYGYTF
TRBV6-4	TRBJ2-3	CASSGRSGTDTQYF
TRBV4-2	TRBJ1-5	CASSQGGAVQPQHF
TRBV25-1	TRBJ2-1	CASSEFGREYMNEQFF